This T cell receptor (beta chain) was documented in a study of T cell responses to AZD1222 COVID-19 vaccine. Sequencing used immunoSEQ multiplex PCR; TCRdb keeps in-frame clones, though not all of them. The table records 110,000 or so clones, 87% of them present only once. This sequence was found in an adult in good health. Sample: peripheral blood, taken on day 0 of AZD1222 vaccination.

CDR3 DNA: TGTGCCAGCTCACCCTACCCGGGGTCGATCACAGATACGCAGTATTTT. Amino acids: CASSPYPGSITDTQYF. The chain links TRBV18 to TRBJ2-3, with a possible D match to TRBD2 (5 bases). Trimming cost V 3 bases and J 2 bases, with 15 bases left between them. Germline values: CDR1 KGHSH, CDR2 LQKENI. This CDR3 region has 16 residues.